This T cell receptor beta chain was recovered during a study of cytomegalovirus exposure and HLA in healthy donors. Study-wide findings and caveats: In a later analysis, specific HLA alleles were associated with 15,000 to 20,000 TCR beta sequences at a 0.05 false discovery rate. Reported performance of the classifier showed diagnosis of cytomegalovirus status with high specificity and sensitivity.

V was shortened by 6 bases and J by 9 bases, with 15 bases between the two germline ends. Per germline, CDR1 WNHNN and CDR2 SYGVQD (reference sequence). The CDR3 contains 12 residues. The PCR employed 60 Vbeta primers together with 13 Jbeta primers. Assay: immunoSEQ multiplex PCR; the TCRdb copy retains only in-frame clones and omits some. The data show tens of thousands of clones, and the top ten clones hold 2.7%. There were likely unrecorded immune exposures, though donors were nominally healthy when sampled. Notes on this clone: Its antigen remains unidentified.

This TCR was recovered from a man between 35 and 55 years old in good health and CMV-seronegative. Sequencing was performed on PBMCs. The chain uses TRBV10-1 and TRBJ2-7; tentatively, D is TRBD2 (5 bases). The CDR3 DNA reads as TGCGCCAGCAGCCCCCCCACAGAGGGGCAGTACTTC. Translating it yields CASSPPTEGQYF.